This T cell receptor (beta chain) was identified during a study of regulatory and conventional T cells in RAG deficiency. General study points: Other subsets showed around 10-fold reductions, but Treg unique TCR beta sequences fell roughly 100-fold in these patients. Patient subsets had shorter CDR3s; Omenn Treg-Tconv overlap exceeded 90%.

Sequencing used immunoSEQ multiplex PCR; TCRdb keeps in-frame clones, though not all of them. Of 20,000 to 25,000 clones listed, around 97% are singletons. Conventional CD4+ T cells were sorted from blood as CD25-low CD127-high cells. Comment on this clone: Its antigen is not known.

The same sample was also used in a study of regulatory T cells. That publication notes: Amplification used 52 TRBV primers and 13 TRBJ primers.

The clonotype comes from a human donor in good health. Sequenced material: CD25- CD4+ T cells sorted from blood.

The CDR3 coding sequence is TGTGCCAGCTCACCACCATCCCGCGGTACCTACGAGCAGTACTTC. Residues: CASSPPSRGTYEQYF. The V call is TRBV18, the J call TRBJ2-7; the D is unclear. CDR1 KGHSH and CDR2 LQKENI come from the germline V gene. This CDR3 comprises 15 residues. V dropped 0 bases and J dropped 2 bases, with 11 bases sitting between them.